This T cell receptor (beta chain) is from a study of blood T cell repertoires in COVID-19. About the research overall: Collection of acute and convalescent COVID-19 samples took place in the United States, Italy and Spain.

The CDR3 has 16 amino acids. Germline lookup yields CDR1 MDHEN and CDR2 SYDVKM. The V and J ends lost 6 bases and 0 bases respectively, with 15 bases between them. Study processing details: Amplification of reference gene primers provided the estimated nucleated cell counts. Clones were read by immunoSEQ multiplex PCR, and TCRdb kept only the in-frame ones, dropping some. The V and J calls and clone size are taken from that table; D and trimming were inferred from the DNA. The repertoire holds 50,000 to 75,000 clones, with roughly three quarters as singletons. Seattle patients were enrolled while actively infected and followed longitudinally.

The sequence was collected from a man between 60 and 70 years old with COVID-19, enrolled during active disease. Sequenced material: peripheral blood. The rearrangement links TRBV28 to TRBJ1-5; tentatively, D is TRBD1 (5 bases). CDR3 amino acids: CASSSMGQLSNQPQHF. As DNA, the CDR3 is TGTGCCAGCAGCTCGATGGGGCAGCTTAGCAATCAGCCCCAGCATTTT.